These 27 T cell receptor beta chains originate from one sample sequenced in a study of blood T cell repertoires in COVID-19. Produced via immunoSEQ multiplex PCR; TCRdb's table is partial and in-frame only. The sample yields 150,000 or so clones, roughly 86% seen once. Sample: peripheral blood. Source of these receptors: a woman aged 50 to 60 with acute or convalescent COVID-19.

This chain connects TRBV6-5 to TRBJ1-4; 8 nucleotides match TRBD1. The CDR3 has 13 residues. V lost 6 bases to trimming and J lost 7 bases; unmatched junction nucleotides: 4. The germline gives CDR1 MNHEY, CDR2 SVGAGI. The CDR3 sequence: CASRRDRGEKLFF. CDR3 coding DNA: TGTGCCAGCAGACGTGACAGGGGTGAAAAACTGTTTTTT.

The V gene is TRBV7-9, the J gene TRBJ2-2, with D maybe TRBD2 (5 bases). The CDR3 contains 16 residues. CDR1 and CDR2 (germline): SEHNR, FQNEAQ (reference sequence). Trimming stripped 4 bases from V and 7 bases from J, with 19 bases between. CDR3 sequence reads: CASSSGDAGAGGELFF. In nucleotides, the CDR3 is TGTGCCAGCAGCTCCGGGGATGCTGGAGCTGGCGGGGAGCTGTTTTTT.

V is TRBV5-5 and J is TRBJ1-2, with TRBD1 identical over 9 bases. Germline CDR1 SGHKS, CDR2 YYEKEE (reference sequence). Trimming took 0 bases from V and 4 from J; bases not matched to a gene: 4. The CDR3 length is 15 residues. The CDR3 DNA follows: TGTGCCAGCAGCTTGGCCACGGGACAGGGCTATGGCTACACCTTC. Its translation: CASSLATGQGYGYTF.

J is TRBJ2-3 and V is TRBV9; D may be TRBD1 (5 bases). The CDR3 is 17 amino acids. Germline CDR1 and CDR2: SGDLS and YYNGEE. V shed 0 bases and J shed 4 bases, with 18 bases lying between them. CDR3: CASSVERRGEEPDTQYF. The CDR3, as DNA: TGTGCCAGCAGCGTAGAACGTAGGGGTGAGGAGCCAGATACGCAGTATTTT.

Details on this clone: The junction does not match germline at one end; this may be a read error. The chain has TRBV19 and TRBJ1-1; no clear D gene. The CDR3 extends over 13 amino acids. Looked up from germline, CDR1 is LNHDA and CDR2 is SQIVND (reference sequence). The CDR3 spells CGSLNPYYTEAFF. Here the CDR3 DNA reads TGTGGCAGTCTTAACCCCTACTACACTGAAGCTTTCTTT.

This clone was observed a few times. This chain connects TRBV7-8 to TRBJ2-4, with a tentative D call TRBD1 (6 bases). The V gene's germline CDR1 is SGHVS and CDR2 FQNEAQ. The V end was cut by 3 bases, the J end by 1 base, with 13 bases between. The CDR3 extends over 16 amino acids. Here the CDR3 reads CASSFGTPFAKNIQYF. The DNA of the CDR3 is TGTGCCAGCAGCTTCGGGACACCTTTTGCCAAAAACATTCAGTACTTC.

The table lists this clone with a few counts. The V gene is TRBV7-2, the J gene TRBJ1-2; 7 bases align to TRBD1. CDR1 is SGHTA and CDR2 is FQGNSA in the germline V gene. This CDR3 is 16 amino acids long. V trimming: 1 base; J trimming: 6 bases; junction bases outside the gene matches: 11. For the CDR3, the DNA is TGTGCCAGCAGCTTAGGGCAGGGGGTTCGGAGGGATGGCTACACCTTC. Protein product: CASSLGQGVRRDGYTF.

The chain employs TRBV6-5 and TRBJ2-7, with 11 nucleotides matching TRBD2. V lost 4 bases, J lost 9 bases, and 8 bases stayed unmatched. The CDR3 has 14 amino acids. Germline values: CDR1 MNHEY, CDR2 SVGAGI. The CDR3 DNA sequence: TGTGCCAGCAGTTCGGGGACTAGCGGAAGGGTGCAGTACTTC. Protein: CASSSGTSGRVQYF.

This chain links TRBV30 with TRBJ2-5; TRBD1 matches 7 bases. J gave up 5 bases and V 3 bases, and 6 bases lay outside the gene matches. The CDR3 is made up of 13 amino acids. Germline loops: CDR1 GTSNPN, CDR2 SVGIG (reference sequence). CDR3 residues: CAWSGVRGETQYF. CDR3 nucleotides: TGTGCCTGGAGCGGGGTCAGGGGGGAGACCCAGTACTTC.

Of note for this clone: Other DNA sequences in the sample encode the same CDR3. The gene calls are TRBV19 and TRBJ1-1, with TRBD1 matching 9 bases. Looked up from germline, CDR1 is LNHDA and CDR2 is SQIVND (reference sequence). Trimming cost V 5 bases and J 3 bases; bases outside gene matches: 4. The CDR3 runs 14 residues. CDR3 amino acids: CASSPGQGYTEAFF. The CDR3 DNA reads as TGTGCCAGTAGTCCAGGACAGGGGTACACTGAAGCTTTCTTT.

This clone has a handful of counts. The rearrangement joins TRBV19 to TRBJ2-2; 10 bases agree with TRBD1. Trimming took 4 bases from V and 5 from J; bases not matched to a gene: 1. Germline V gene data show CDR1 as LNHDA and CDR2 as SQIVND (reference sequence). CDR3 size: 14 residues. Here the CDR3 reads CASSTGQGTGELFF. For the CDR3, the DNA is TGTGCCAGTAGTACGGGACAGGGGACCGGGGAGCTGTTTTTT.

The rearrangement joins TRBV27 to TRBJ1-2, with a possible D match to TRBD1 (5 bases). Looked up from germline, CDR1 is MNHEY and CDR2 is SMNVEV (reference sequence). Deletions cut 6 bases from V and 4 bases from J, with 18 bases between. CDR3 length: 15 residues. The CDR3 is CASSQTAEPFYGYTF. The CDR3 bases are TGTGCCAGCAGCCAGACAGCCGAACCCTTCTATGGCTACACCTTC.

The CDR3 spells CASSSPGTGKRSNQPQHF. In nucleotides, the CDR3 is TGTGCCAGCAGTTCCCCCGGGACAGGGAAGAGGTCCAATCAGCCCCAGCATTTT. V usage is TRBV28 and J usage is TRBJ1-5, with 9 nucleotides matching TRBD1. Looked up from germline, CDR1 is MDHEN and CDR2 is SYDVKM. Trimming cost V 4 bases and J 3 bases; bases outside gene matches: 13. The CDR3 loop spans 18 amino acids.

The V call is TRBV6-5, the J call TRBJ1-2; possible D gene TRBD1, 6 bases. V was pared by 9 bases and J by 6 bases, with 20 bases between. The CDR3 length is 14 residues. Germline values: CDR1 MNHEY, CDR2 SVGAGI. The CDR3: CARDGTRKLDGYTF. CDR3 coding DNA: TGTGCCAGAGACGGGACACGAAAGTTGGATGGCTACACCTTC.

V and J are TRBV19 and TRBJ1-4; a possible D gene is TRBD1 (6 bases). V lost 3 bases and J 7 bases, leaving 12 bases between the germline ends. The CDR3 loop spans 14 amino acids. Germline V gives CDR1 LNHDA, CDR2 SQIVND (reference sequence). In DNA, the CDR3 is TGTGCCAGTAGTATTCAGGGGTCCAGTGAAAAACTGTTTTTT. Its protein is CASSIQGSSEKLFF.

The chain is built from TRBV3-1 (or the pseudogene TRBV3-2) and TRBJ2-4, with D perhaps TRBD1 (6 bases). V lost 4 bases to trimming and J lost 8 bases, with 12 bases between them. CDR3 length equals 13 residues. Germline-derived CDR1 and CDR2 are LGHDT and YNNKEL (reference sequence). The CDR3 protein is CASSPQGWDIQYF. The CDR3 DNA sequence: TGTGCCAGCAGCCCACAGGGTTGGGACATTCAGTACTTC.

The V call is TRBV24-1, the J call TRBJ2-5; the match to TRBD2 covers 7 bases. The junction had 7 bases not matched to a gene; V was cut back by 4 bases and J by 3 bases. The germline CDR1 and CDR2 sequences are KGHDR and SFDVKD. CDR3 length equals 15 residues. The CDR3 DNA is TGTGCCACCAGTGACTCGGGACTACAAAAAGAGACCCAGTACTTC. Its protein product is CATSDSGLQKETQYF.

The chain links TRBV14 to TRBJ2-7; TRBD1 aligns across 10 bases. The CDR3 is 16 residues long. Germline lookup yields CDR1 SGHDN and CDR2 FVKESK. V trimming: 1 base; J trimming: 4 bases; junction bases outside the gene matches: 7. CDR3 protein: CASSQAPGQGRYEQYF. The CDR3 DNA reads TGTGCCAGCAGCCAAGCTCCGGGACAGGGGCGATACGAGCAGTACTTC.

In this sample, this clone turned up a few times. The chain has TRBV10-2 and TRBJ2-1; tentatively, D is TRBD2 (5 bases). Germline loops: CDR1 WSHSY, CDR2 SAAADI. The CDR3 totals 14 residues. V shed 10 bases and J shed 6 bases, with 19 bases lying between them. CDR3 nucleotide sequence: TGCGCCACCAACCGGCCCCCCGCGGGCAATGAGCAGTTCTTC. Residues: CATNRPPAGNEQFF.

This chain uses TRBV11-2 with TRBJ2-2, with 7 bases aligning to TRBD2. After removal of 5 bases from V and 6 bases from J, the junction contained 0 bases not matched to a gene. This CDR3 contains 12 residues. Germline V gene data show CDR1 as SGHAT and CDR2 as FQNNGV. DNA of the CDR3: TGTGCCAGCAGCCGGGGGGCCGGGGAGCTGTTTTTT. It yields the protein CASSRGAGELFF.

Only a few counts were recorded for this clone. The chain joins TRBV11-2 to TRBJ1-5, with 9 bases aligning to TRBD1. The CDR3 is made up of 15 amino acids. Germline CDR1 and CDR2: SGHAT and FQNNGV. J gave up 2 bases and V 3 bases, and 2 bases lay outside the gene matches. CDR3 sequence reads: CASSLGQGGNQPQHF. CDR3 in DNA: TGTGCCAGCAGCTTGGGACAGGGAGGCAATCAGCCCCAGCATTTT.

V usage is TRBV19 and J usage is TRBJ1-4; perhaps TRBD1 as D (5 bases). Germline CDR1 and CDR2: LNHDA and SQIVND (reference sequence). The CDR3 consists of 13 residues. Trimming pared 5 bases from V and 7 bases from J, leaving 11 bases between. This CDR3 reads CASSLGRPEKLFF. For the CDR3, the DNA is TGTGCCAGTAGTCTGGGGCGGCCTGAAAAACTGTTTTTT.

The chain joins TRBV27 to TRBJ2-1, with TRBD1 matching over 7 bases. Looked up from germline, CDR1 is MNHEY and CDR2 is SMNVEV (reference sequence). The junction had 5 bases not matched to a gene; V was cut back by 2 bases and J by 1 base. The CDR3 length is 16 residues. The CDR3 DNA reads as TGTGCCAGCAGTTTAGACAGGGTAGTATCCTACAATGAGCAGTTCTTC. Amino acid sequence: CASSLDRVVSYNEQFF.

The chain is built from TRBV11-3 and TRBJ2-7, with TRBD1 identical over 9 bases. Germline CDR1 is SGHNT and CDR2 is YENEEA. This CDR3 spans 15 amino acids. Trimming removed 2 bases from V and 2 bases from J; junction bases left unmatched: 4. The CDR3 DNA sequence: TGTGCCAGCAGCTTAAGAGGGACAGGGCCCTACGAGCAGTACTTC. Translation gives CASSLRGTGPYEQYF.

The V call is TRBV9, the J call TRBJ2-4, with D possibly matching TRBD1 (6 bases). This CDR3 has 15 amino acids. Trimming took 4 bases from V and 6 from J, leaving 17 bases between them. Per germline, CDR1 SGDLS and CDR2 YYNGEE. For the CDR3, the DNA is TGTGCCAGCAGCAGTAGCCGGGACAACCCAAACATTCAGTACTTC. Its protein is CASSSSRDNPNIQYF.

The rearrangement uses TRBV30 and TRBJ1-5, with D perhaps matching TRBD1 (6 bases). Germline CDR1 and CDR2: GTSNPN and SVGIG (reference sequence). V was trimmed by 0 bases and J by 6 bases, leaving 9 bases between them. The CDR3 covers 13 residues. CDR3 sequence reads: CAWSVQGGQPQHF. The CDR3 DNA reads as TGTGCCTGGAGTGTACAGGGTGGTCAGCCCCAGCATTTT.

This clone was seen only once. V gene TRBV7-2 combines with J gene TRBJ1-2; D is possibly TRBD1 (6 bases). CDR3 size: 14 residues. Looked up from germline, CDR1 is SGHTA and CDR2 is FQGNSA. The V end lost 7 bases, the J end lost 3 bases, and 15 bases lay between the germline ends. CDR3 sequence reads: CASIGQSQHYGYTF. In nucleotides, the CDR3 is TGTGCCAGCATCGGACAGTCCCAACACTATGGCTACACCTTC.